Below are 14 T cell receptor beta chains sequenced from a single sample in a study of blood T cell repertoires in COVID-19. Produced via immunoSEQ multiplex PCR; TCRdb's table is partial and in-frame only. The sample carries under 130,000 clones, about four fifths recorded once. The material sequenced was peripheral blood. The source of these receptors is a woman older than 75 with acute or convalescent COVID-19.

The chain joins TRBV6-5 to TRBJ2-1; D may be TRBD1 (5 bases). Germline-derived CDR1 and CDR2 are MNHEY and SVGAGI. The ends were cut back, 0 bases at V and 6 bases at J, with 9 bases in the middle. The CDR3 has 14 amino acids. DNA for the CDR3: TGTGCCAGCAGTTACTCGGCAGGGCTCAATGAGCAGTTCTTC. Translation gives CASSYSAGLNEQFF.

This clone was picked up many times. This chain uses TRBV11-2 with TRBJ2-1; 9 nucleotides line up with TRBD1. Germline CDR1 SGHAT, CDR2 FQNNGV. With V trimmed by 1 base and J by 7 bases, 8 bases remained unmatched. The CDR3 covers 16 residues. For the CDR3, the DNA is TGTGCCAGCAGCTTAGCAGGGACAGGGTTAGTAAATGAGCAGTTCTTC. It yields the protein CASSLAGTGLVNEQFF.

The CDR3 DNA sequence: TGTGCCAGCAGTTTAGGGCTGCAGCGGGCTGAAGCTTTCTTT. It yields the protein CASSLGLQRAEAFF. The chain combines TRBV28 with TRBJ1-1; the D is unclear. Trimming left V 2 bases short and J 6 bases short, with 13 bases between. The V gene's germline CDR1 is MDHEN and CDR2 SYDVKM. The CDR3 totals 14 residues.

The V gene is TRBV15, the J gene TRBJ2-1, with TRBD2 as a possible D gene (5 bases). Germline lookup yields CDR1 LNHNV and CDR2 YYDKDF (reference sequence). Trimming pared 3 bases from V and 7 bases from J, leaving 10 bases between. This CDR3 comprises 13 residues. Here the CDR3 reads CATSSDRLNEQFF. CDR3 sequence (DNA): TGTGCCACCAGCAGTGACCGACTAAATGAGCAGTTCTTC.

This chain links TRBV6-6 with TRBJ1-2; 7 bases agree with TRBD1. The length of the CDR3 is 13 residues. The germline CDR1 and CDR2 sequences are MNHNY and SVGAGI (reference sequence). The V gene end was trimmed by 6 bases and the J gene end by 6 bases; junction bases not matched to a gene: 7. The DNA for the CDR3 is TGTGCCAGCAGCCAACCTACAGGGGATGGCTACACCTTC. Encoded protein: CASSQPTGDGYTF.

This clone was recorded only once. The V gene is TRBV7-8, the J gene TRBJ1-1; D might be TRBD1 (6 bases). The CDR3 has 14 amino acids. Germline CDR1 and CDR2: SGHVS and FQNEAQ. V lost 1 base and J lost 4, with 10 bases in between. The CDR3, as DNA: TGTGCCAGCAGCTTAGGGGTAGGGGGCACTGAAGCTTTCTTT. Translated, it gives CASSLGVGGTEAFF.

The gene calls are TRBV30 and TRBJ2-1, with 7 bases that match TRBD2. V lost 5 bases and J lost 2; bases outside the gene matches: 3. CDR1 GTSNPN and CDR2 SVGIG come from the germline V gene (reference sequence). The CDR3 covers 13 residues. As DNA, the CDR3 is TGTGCCTGGGAAGCGGGAACCTACAATGAGCAGTTCTTC. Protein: CAWEAGTYNEQFF.

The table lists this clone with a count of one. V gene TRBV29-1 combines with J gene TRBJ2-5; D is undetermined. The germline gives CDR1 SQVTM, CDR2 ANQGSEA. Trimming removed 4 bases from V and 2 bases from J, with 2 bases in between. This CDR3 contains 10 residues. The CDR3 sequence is CSVAQETQYF. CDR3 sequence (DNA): TGCAGCGTTGCGCAAGAGACCCAGTACTTC.

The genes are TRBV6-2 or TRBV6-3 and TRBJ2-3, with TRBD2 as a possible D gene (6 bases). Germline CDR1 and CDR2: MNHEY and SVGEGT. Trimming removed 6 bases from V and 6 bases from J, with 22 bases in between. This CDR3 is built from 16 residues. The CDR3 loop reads CASSLFFRGTGDTQYF. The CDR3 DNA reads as TGTGCCAGCAGCCTCTTCTTCCGCGGGACGGGGGATACGCAGTATTTT.

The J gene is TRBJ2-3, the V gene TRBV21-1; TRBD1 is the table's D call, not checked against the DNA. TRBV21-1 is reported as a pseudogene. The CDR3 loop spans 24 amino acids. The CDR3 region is CASRDLEGTGGSGGRAHTADTQYF. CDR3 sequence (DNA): TGTGCCAGCAGGGATCTCGAGGGGACAGGGGGCAGTGGAGGACGGGCCCACACGGCAGATACGCAGTATTTT.

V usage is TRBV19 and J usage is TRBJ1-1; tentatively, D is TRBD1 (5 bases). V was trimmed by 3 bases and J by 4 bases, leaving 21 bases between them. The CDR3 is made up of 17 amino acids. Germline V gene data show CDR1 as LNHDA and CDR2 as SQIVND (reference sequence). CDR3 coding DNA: TGTGCCAGTAGTATCGGGGTCGAAATAACGGGGGGCACTGAAGCTTTCTTT. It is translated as CASSIGVEITGGTEAFF. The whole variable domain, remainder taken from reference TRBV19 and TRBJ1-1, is DGGITQSPKYLFRKEGQNVTLSCEQNLNHDAMYWYRQDPGQGLRLIYYSQIVNDFQKGDIAEGYSVSREKKESFPLTVTSAQKNPTAFYLCASSIGVEITGGTEAFFGQGTRLTVV.

CDR3 sequence (DNA): TGTGCCAGCAGCCCCGGGACGAACACCGGGGAGCTGTTTTTT. Protein sequence: CASSPGTNTGELFF. V gene TRBV14 combines with J gene TRBJ2-2; D possibly corresponds to TRBD2 (5 bases). The CDR3 contains 14 residues. The germline CDR1 and CDR2 sequences are SGHDN and FVKESK. V gave up 4 bases and J gave up 0 bases, with 6 bases separating them.

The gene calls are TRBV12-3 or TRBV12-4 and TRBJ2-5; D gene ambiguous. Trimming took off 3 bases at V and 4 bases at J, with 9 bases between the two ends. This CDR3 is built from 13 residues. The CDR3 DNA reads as TGTGCCAGCAGTTTGCGCGTACGAGAGACCCAGTACTTC. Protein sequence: CASSLRVRETQYF.

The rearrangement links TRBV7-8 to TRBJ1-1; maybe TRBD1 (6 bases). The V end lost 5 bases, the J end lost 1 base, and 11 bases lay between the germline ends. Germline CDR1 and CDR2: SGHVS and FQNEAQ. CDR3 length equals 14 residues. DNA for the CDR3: TGTGCCAGCAGCAAAGGGGGAACGAACACTGAAGCTTTCTTT. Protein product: CASSKGGTNTEAFF.